The clone carrying this T cell receptor (beta chain) was counted once. The sample is drawn from a study of Ad26.COV2.S vaccination and SARS-CoV-2 variants. About the research overall: Donor was one of the participants in the Ad26.COV2.S arm of the COV1001 trial.

The CDR3 runs 16 residues. Germline trimming cut 1 base from V and 3 bases from J; bases unmatched to any gene: 8. CDR1 and CDR2 from the germline V gene are SGHTA and FQGNSA. Treatment noted: around 19 received Ad26.COV2.S at low or high dose, single or two shots; 5 received placebo; per-sample allocation not given. At day 63 after the first vaccine or placebo injection, samples were drawn. Vaccination used an Ad26 vector expressing Wuhan-strain SARS-CoV-2 spike. Profiled with immunoSEQ multiplex PCR; TCRdb holds only in-frame clones, not every one. The sample records a few hundred thousand clones, about 90% being singletons.

This sequence originates from a person aged 18-60 years who received the Ad26.COV2.S COVID-19 vaccine or a placebo. This chain connects TRBV7-2 to TRBJ2-7, with TRBD1 identical over 8 bases. Source: peripheral blood, taken in a trial of Ad26.COV2.S vaccine versus placebo. The CDR3 here is CASSLVDSGGFYEQYF. CDR3 nucleotides: TGTGCCAGCAGCTTAGTTGACTCAGGGGGCTTCTACGAGCAGTACTTC.